Sequencing of this TCR beta chain was carried out in a study of regulatory and conventional T cells in RAG deficiency. Study observations and caveats: Shorter CDR3s in all patient subsets; >80% Treg-Tconv overlap in Omenn. These Omenn syndrome Treg sorts may hold peripherally activated cells instead.

For this clone: Its antigen is still unknown.

Genomic DNA came from blood conventional CD4+ T cells gated CD25-low CD127-high. Assay: immunoSEQ multiplex PCR; the TCRdb copy retains only in-frame clones and omits some. The sample has about 46,000 clones, about 87% seen once. The V gene's germline CDR1 is SGHTA and CDR2 FQGTGA. The CDR3 length is 15 residues. J lost 8 bases, V lost 2 bases, and 11 bases had no gene match. Separately, the same data were catalogued under a study of regulatory T cells. That study adds: The primer mix had 52 TRBV and 13 TRBJ primers. In patients, unique TRB V-J pairs were restricted and V/J usage skewed, especially in Tregs.

The sequence was obtained from a human donor in good health. The sample was CD4+ effector T cells sorted from blood. The chain couples TRBV7-3 to TRBJ1-2, with 7 bases fitting TRBD1. The DNA of the CDR3 is TGTGCCAGCAGCTTATCAAGCTCTGACAGGGCGGGCTACACCTTC. Translating it yields CASSLSSSDRAGYTF.